This T cell receptor beta chain was captured by sequencing in a study of neurological immune-mediated disorders. General study results and limits: Across subjects, no CDR3 amino acid sequence appeared in expanded clones of more than one subject, a finding that suggested private repertoires in all groups.

Notes on this clonotype: The antigen remains undetermined.

The CDR3 runs 15 residues. The germline V gene has CDR1 DFQATT and CDR2 SNEGSKA (reference sequence). Losses at the gene ends were 2 bases for V and 8 bases for J; bases not matched to a gene: 7. The cDNA came from 5'RACE with 10-nucleotide random UMIs. TCRdb itself ran the 5' RACE reads through MiXCR, one entry per CDR3 protein. The sample carries about 53,000 distinct CDR3 sequences, roughly 8.8% recorded once. Time point: longitudinal time-point 3. PBMCs stored at -80 C, 2 million in total, were the source of the unsorted libraries. This rearrangement joins TRBV20-1 to TRBJ2-1, with 12 bases fitting TRBD2. Sequenced sample: PBMCs. This clonotype was obtained from a woman between 35 and 50 years old in good health. The CDR3 region has the DNA TGCAGTGCTAGATGGTTGACTAGCGGGAGCTATGAGCAGTTCTTC. This encodes CSARWLTSGSYEQFF.